Below, 21 T cell receptor beta chains from the same sample are listed, as sequenced in a study of human T cells and chemical hapten exposure. Indicated time point: patch test 3, about 24 weeks after DPC sensitization. Treatment: therapeutic diphenylcyclopropenone sensitization with weekly scalp DPC. TCRdb re-derived calls from the RACE reads in MiXCR, one entry per CDR3 protein. Among 85,000 to 100,000 distinct CDR3 sequences listed, roughly 27% were seen once. Sequencing used whole blood, obtained in connection with sensitization to the hapten diphenylcyclopropenone (DPC). These TCRs come from a man aged 35 to 55 with alopecia areata. Some clones in this sample may be carry-over from other donors' samples.

The chain is built from TRBV6-5 and TRBJ2-3, with 10 positions matching TRBD1. The CDR3 has 15 amino acids. CDR1 and CDR2 (germline): MNHEY, SVGAGI. The V and J ends lost 7 bases and 6 bases, in that order; junction bases with no gene match: 10. CDR3 residues: CASNPGQGVLDTQYF. CDR3 sequence (DNA): TGTGCCAGCAATCCAGGACAGGGGGTATTGGATACGCAGTATTTT.

The chain carries TRBV6-6 and TRBJ2-7; D is ambiguous. Germline CDR1 and CDR2: MNHNY and SVGAGI (reference sequence). Trimming shortened V by 2 bases and J by 5 bases, and 16 bases separated the two germline ends. The CDR3 consists of 15 residues. The CDR3 coding sequence is TGTGCCAGCAGTTACGACCGTCGGTCTGGGGACGAGCAGTACTTC. It yields the protein CASSYDRRSGDEQYF.

The genes are TRBV7-8 and TRBJ1-3, with a tentative D call TRBD1 (5 bases). The germline V gene encodes CDR1 SGHVS and CDR2 FQNEAQ. The CDR3 extends over 16 amino acids. V dropped 4 bases and J dropped 2 bases, with 15 bases sitting between them. CDR3 region: CASSSGTSRAGNTIYF. The CDR3 DNA is TGTGCCAGCAGCTCCGGGACCTCCAGGGCTGGAAACACCATATATTTT.

This clonotype was found a few times. The rearrangement joins TRBV9 to TRBJ2-7; D might be TRBD2 (5 bases). Trimming cost V 4 bases and J 3 bases, with 14 bases left between them. Per germline, CDR1 SGDLS and CDR2 YYNGEE. This CDR3 contains 14 residues. The CDR3 here is CASSSSRMGYEQYF. For the CDR3, the DNA is TGTGCCAGCAGCTCTAGCAGGATGGGCTACGAGCAGTACTTC.

The rearrangement uses TRBV4-2 and TRBJ2-1; tentative D call: TRBD1 (6 bases). CDR1 and CDR2 (germline): LGHNA, YNFKEQ. V was trimmed by 2 bases and J by 0 bases, leaving 14 bases between them. This CDR3 contains 17 residues. CDR3 sequence reads: CASSQRTGTRSYNEQFF. CDR3 coding DNA: TGTGCCAGCAGCCAACGAACAGGGACACGCTCCTACAATGAGCAGTTCTTC.

This clonotype showed up just a few times. J is TRBJ1-1 and V is TRBV18; D is uncertain. CDR1 is KGHSH and CDR2 is LQKENI in the germline V gene. This CDR3 comprises 14 residues. With 4 bases removed from V and 0 bases from J, the gap between germline ends came to 9 bases. The CDR3 region has the DNA TGTGCCAGCTCACTTTACCCCATGAACACTGAAGCTTTCTTT. Its protein product is CASSLYPMNTEAFF.

This clonotype was counted between two and nine times. The CDR3 DNA is TGTGCCAGCTCACCAGGACTAGCGGGGAACAATGAGCAGTTCTTC. Translation gives CASSPGLAGNNEQFF. The rearrangement uses TRBV18 and TRBJ2-1, with TRBD2 matching over 12 bases. The CDR3 sequence is 15 residues long. J gave up 5 bases and V 2 bases, and 1 base lay outside the gene matches. Germline values: CDR1 KGHSH, CDR2 LQKENI.

This clonotype has only a few counts. The chain recombines TRBV27 with TRBJ2-3; TRBD2 might be the D (5 bases). V shed 4 bases and J shed 0 bases, with 8 bases lying between them. The CDR3 consists of 14 residues. In germline, CDR1 is MNHEY, CDR2 SMNVEV (reference sequence). Here the CDR3 DNA reads TGTGCCAGCAGTTCCCCGGGGAGCACAGATACGCAGTATTTT. This codes for CASSSPGSTDTQYF.

This chain connects TRBV5-5 to TRBJ2-1; D remains unclear. This CDR3 has 16 residues. Per germline, CDR1 SGHKS and CDR2 YYEKEE (reference sequence). The V end lost 1 base, the J end lost 0 bases, and 11 bases lay between the germline ends. The CDR3 DNA sequence: TGTGCCAGCAGCTTGTTGTACCCTAGCTCCTACAATGAGCAGTTCTTC. It translates to CASSLLYPSSYNEQFF.

This clonotype was seen a handful of times. The V and J genes are TRBV18 and TRBJ1-5; TRBD1 might be the D (5 bases). This CDR3 contains 16 residues. CDR1 KGHSH and CDR2 LQKENI come from the germline V gene. V shed 0 bases and J shed 6 bases, with 15 bases lying between them. The chain's CDR3 is CASSPPNARGGQPQHF. CDR3 sequence (DNA): TGTGCCAGCTCACCACCAAATGCGAGGGGAGGTCAGCCCCAGCATTTT.

The chain is built from TRBV20-1 and TRBJ1-5, with 9 bases that match TRBD1. The germline gives CDR1 DFQATT, CDR2 SNEGSKA (reference sequence). With V trimmed by 0 bases and J by 6 bases, 9 bases remained unmatched. The CDR3 length is 16 residues. In DNA, the CDR3 is TGCAGTGCTAGAGATTTGGGACAGGGTGGTTTTCAGCCCCAGCATTTT. Its translation is CSARDLGQGGFQPQHF.

A word on this clonotype: Relative to the germline gene, one junction end is altered; a read error may explain this. The rearrangement links TRBV5-1 to TRBJ1-2; D gene unclear. CDR1 SGHRS and CDR2 YFSETQ come from the germline V gene. This CDR3 has 14 residues. CDR3 coding DNA: TGCGCCAGCAGCTTGGGGACCAGGAACTATGGCGACACCTTC. Amino acid sequence: CASSLGTRNYGDTF.

V is TRBV9 and J is TRBJ1-6; D is unclear. V was trimmed by 0 bases and J by 0 bases, leaving 4 bases between them. This CDR3 is built from 15 residues. CDR1 and CDR2 (germline): SGDLS, YYNGEE. The CDR3 nucleotides are TGTGCCAGCAGCGTAGTAGACTCCTATAATTCACCCCTCCACTTT. Protein sequence: CASSVVDSYNSPLHF.

This rearrangement joins TRBV6-1 to TRBJ1-4; tentative D call: TRBD1 (5 bases). CDR3 length: 16 residues. CDR1 is MNHNS and CDR2 is SASEGT in the germline V gene. Trimming left V 7 bases short and J 5 bases short, with 20 bases between. This CDR3 reads CASISGRFSKNEKLFF. CDR3 coding DNA: TGTGCCAGCATATCAGGGCGTTTTTCGAAAAATGAAAAACTGTTTTTT.

The chain has TRBV29-1 and TRBJ2-3; D is tentatively TRBD1 or TRBD2 (5 bases each). This CDR3 has 12 amino acids. V was cut by 2 bases and J by 4 bases, with 7 bases left in between. From germline, CDR1 is SQVTM and CDR2 ANQGSEA. The CDR3 spells CSVEWGSDTQYF. In DNA, the CDR3 is TGCAGCGTTGAATGGGGGTCAGATACGCAGTATTTT.

This clonotype qualifies as medium-sized. The chain carries TRBV27 and TRBJ2-1; no reliable D call. The CDR3 extends over 11 amino acids. The V end lost 3 bases, the J end lost 6 bases, and 3 bases lay between the germline ends. The V gene's germline CDR1 is MNHEY and CDR2 SMNVEV (reference sequence). Written as DNA, the CDR3 is TGTGCCAGCAGTTTCGGCAATGAGCAGTTCTTC. Its protein product is CASSFGNEQFF.

This chain uses TRBV6-5 with TRBJ1-4, with D possibly TRBD1 on 5 matching bases. Germline CDR1 and CDR2: MNHEY and SVGAGI. Trimming left V 9 bases short and J 5 bases short, with 10 bases between. The CDR3 has 12 residues. Written as DNA, the CDR3 is TGTGCCAGTGGGGCATCGAATGAAAAACTGTTTTTT. Translating gives CASGASNEKLFF.

This clonotype has only a few counts. The rearrangement joins TRBV13 to TRBJ2-7, with D possibly called TRBD1 or TRBD2 (6 bases each). The CDR3 totals 15 residues. CDR1 PRHDT and CDR2 FYEKMQ come from the germline V gene (reference sequence). The ends were cut back, 0 bases at V and 3 bases at J, with 12 bases in the middle. The chain's CDR3 is CASSLGRGLGYEQYF. Written as DNA, the CDR3 is TGTGCCAGCAGCTTAGGCAGGGGACTGGGCTACGAGCAGTACTTC. Drawing the rest from reference TRBV13 and TRBJ2-7, the complete variable domain is AAGVIQSPRHLIKEKRETATLKCYPIPRHDTVYWYQQGPGQDPQFLISFYEKMQSDKGSIPDRFSAQQFSDYHSELNMSSLELGDSALYFCASSLGRGLGYEQYFGPGTRLTVT.

J is TRBJ1-3 and V is TRBV20-1, with unresolved D. The CDR3 is 13 amino acids. The germline V and J ends were trimmed by 3 bases and 2 bases, with 8 bases remaining between them. Germline V gives CDR1 DFQATT, CDR2 SNEGSKA (reference sequence). The CDR3: CSARAEPGNTIYF. CDR3 DNA: TGCAGTGCTAGGGCAGAGCCTGGAAACACCATATATTTT.

In this sample, this clonotype turned up many times. The V call is TRBV20-1, the J call TRBJ2-1; perhaps D is TRBD1 or TRBD2 (5 bases each). Per germline, CDR1 DFQATT and CDR2 SNEGSKA (reference sequence). The CDR3 has 14 residues. Trimming removed 5 bases at V and 6 bases at J, with 17 bases between. The CDR3 loop is CSASRDRGFNEQFF. The CDR3 bases are TGCAGTGCTTCCCGGGACCGAGGCTTCAATGAGCAGTTCTTC.

This clonotype has only a few counts. The CDR3, as DNA: TGTGCCAGCAGCTTCACCCACGGCCAAAACATTCAGTACTTC. Its protein is CASSFTHGQNIQYF. The chain recombines TRBV7-2 with TRBJ2-4; D ambiguous. CDR1 SGHTA and CDR2 FQGNSA come from the germline V gene. The CDR3 totals 14 residues. V lost 3 bases and J lost 5, with 11 bases in between.